These 22 T cell receptor beta chains were all obtained from the same sample, sequenced in a study of blood T cell repertoires in COVID-19. The table came from immunoSEQ multiplex PCR; TCRdb's copy has only in-frame clones and leaves some out. The sample lists tens of thousands of clones; around 80% were seen once. The specimen was peripheral blood. These receptors came from a human donor in a cohort sampled during active COVID-19.

The CDR3 reads CASSQVIAGLNTGELFF. The DNA of the CDR3 is TGCGCCAGCAGCCAGGTTATAGCGGGGTTGAACACCGGGGAGCTGTTTTTT. The rearrangement joins TRBV4-1 to TRBJ2-2; 8 bases map to TRBD2. CDR1 and CDR2 (germline): MGHRA, YSYEKL. This CDR3 has 17 residues. V trimming: 3 bases; J trimming: 1 base; junction bases outside the gene matches: 7.

The chain has TRBV6-1 and TRBJ2-3; 9 bases are shared with TRBD2. The trim removed 0 bases at V and 2 bases at J, leaving 6 bases unmatched. Germline V gene data show CDR1 as MNHNS and CDR2 as SASEGT. The CDR3 totals 17 residues. CDR3 region: CASSEALAGALTDTQYF. For the CDR3, the DNA is TGTGCCAGCAGTGAAGCGTTAGCGGGGGCACTCACAGATACGCAGTATTTT.

The rearrangement links TRBV18 to TRBJ1-2, with 12 bases matching TRBD1. Losses at the gene ends were 0 bases for V and 8 bases for J; bases not matched to a gene: 4. Germline assignment: CDR1 KGHSH and CDR2 LQKENI. The CDR3 loop spans 15 amino acids. Here the CDR3 DNA reads TGTGCCAGCTCACCACCGGGACAGGGGGCCTCAGGCTACACCTTC. This codes for CASSPPGQGASGYTF.

The chain combines TRBV7-2 with TRBJ2-3, with TRBD2 matching 12 bases. Trimming cost V 5 bases and J 3 bases; bases outside gene matches: 9. Per the germline V gene, CDR1 is SGHTA and CDR2 is FQGNSA. This CDR3 has 17 amino acids. Written as DNA, the CDR3 is TGTGCCAGCAGCCCACCCCGTGGGACTAGCGGGACAGATACGCAGTATTTT. Translation: CASSPPRGTSGTDTQYF.

Only one count was recorded for this clone. The V call is TRBV7-9, the J call TRBJ2-2, with TRBD1 matching over 7 bases. The CDR3 loop spans 15 amino acids. Germline loops: CDR1 SEHNR, CDR2 FQNEAQ (reference sequence). The V gene end was trimmed by 6 bases and the J gene end by 0 bases; junction bases not matched to a gene: 4. Here the CDR3 DNA reads TGTGCCAGCAGGCCCGGGACAGCGAACACCGGGGAGCTGTTTTTT. Translated, it gives CASRPGTANTGELFF.

The J gene is TRBJ1-1, the V gene TRBV2; 9 nucleotides align to TRBD1. CDR1 is SNHLY, CDR2 FYNNEI, per germline. The CDR3 loop spans 15 amino acids. Trimming removed 6 bases from V and 4 bases from J; junction bases left unmatched: 9. As DNA, the CDR3 is TGTGCCAGCAGCGCAACTACAGGGGGCCTCACTGAAGCTTTCTTT. Translating it yields CASSATTGGLTEAFF.

The chain is built from TRBV28 and TRBJ2-1; possibly TRBD2 for D (5 bases). The CDR3 has 17 residues. Trimming took off 5 bases at V and 7 bases at J, with 24 bases between the two ends. Germline values: CDR1 MDHEN, CDR2 SYDVKM. The CDR3 coding sequence is TGTGCCAGCAGTATTGGTGTAGCGACTTCCTTACGTAATGAGCAGTTCTTC. This gives the protein CASSIGVATSLRNEQFF.

In this sample, this clone turned up once. The rearrangement joins TRBV6-6 to TRBJ1-5; TRBD1 matches 7 bases. The ends lost 11 bases at V and 3 bases at J; junction bases unmatched: 7. The CDR3 runs 13 residues. Per germline, CDR1 MNHNY and CDR2 SVGAGI (reference sequence). This CDR3 is CAASGGYNQPQHF. The CDR3 bases are TGTGCCGCCTCAGGGGGGTACAATCAGCCCCAGCATTTT.

The chain carries TRBV20-1 and TRBJ2-7, with D tentatively TRBD1 (5 bases). V gave up 6 bases and J gave up 7 bases, with 13 bases separating them. The CDR3 sequence is 11 residues long. Per germline, CDR1 DFQATT and CDR2 SNEGSKA (reference sequence). CDR3 residues: CSAPKGPEQYF. The CDR3 DNA is TGCAGTGCCCCAAAGGGGCCGGAGCAGTACTTC.

This clone showed up just once. V and J are TRBV18 and TRBJ2-7; 9 bases align to TRBD1. There are 17 residues in the CDR3. CDR1 and CDR2 from the germline V gene are KGHSH and LQKENI. The V gene end was trimmed by 1 base and the J gene end by 3 bases; junction bases not matched to a gene: 10. The CDR3 loop is CASSPLTSGQGYYEQYF. The CDR3 DNA follows: TGTGCCAGCTCACCACTTACCAGTGGACAGGGGTACTACGAGCAGTACTTC.

The rearrangement joins TRBV20-1 to TRBJ2-7, with 8 nucleotides matching TRBD1. Trimming took 3 bases from V and 3 from J; bases not matched to a gene: 10. The germline CDR1 and CDR2 sequences are DFQATT and SNEGSKA (reference sequence). The CDR3 is 15 amino acids. The CDR3: CSASKGTGLSYEQYF. CDR3 in DNA: TGCAGTGCTAGTAAGGGGACAGGACTTAGCTACGAGCAGTACTTC.

V usage is TRBV5-6 and J usage is TRBJ2-1; D not certain. V lost 0 bases, J lost 10 bases, and 5 bases lay in between. This CDR3 region has 11 residues. Germline V gives CDR1 SGHDT, CDR2 YYEEEE. For the CDR3, the DNA is TGTGCCAGCAGCTTGGTGAGCGAGCAGTTCTTC. This codes for CASSLVSEQFF.

The J gene is TRBJ1-6, the V gene TRBV7-2, with 8 bases lining up with TRBD1. Germline V gene lookup returns CDR1 SGHTA and CDR2 FQGNSA. The CDR3 is 15 residues long. V lost 3 bases, J lost 8 bases, and 6 bases stayed unmatched. The DNA of the CDR3 is TGTGCCAGCAGCTTCTCAGGGGGCAAGGATTCACCCCTCCACTTT. Its protein product is CASSFSGGKDSPLHF.

The V call is TRBV28, the J call TRBJ2-7; 11 bases align to TRBD2. The V gene's germline CDR1 is MDHEN and CDR2 SYDVKM. This CDR3 contains 13 residues. With V trimmed by 9 bases and J by 3 bases, 4 bases remained unmatched. The CDR3 bases are TGTGCCAGTAAGACTAGCGGGAACTACGAGCAGTACTTC. It specifies CASKTSGNYEQYF.

This clone was observed a few times. V usage is TRBV5-6 and J usage is TRBJ1-2, with TRBD1 as a possible D gene (6 bases). CDR1 is SGHDT and CDR2 is YYEEEE in the germline V gene. This CDR3 is 13 amino acids long. Trimming stripped 5 bases from V and 3 bases from J, with 11 bases between. The CDR3 region has the DNA TGTGCCAGCAGGACAGGCTCCCACTATGGCTACACCTTC. This encodes CASRTGSHYGYTF. The variable domain in full, completed from reference TRBV5-6 and TRBJ1-2, reads DAGVTQSPTHLIKTRGQQVTLRCSPKSGHDTVSWYQQALGQGPQFIFQYYEEEERQRGNFPDRFSGHQFPNYSSELNVNALLLGDSALYLCASRTGSHYGYTFGSGTRLTVV.

V is TRBV11-2 and J is TRBJ2-1; D might be TRBD2 (5 bases). Germline V gene lookup returns CDR1 SGHAT and CDR2 FQNNGV. This CDR3 has 15 amino acids. Between the trimmed V and J ends, which lost 5 bases and 4 bases, there was a span of 15 bases. DNA for the CDR3: TGTGCCAGCAGCCCTCCCCTTTGGAGGTACAATGAGCAGTTCTTC. As protein: CASSPPLWRYNEQFF.

V is TRBV29-1 and J is TRBJ2-7, with D perhaps matching TRBD2 (5 bases). This CDR3 is 13 amino acids long. The V and J ends lost 0 bases and 2 bases respectively, with 8 bases between them. Germline CDR1 reads SQVTM; CDR2 reads ANQGSEA. DNA for the CDR3: TGCAGCGTTGAAGATCCCGGGACCTACGAGCAGTACTTC. Its translation: CSVEDPGTYEQYF.

This clone has a count of ten or more. The chain is built from TRBV4-1 and TRBJ2-5; 10 nucleotides align to TRBD1. Germline trimming cut 0 bases from V and 5 bases from J; bases unmatched to any gene: 3. The length of the CDR3 is 15 residues. Germline-derived CDR1 and CDR2 are MGHRA and YSYEKL. CDR3 sequence: CASSQEMDRGETQYF. As DNA, the CDR3 is TGCGCCAGCAGCCAAGAGATGGACAGGGGGGAGACCCAGTACTTC.

This clone appeared a few times. The chain couples TRBV6-1 to TRBJ2-7, with a weak D call TRBD2 (6 bases). Germline CDR1 and CDR2: MNHNS and SASEGT. CDR3 length: 15 residues. V was trimmed by 0 bases and J by 4 bases, leaving 13 bases between them. This CDR3 reads CASSEAPGTQYEQYF. For the CDR3, the DNA is TGTGCCAGCAGTGAAGCTCCCGGGACTCAATACGAGCAGTACTTC.

This chain links TRBV11-2 with TRBJ2-2, with 11 bases identical to TRBD1. Per the germline V gene, CDR1 is SGHAT and CDR2 is FQNNGV. With V trimmed by 6 bases and J by 4 bases, 4 bases remained unmatched. There are 15 residues in the CDR3. CDR3 coding DNA: TGTGCCAGCAGACGGGACAGGGGGTTCACCGGGGAGCTGTTTTTT. This translates into CASRRDRGFTGELFF.

The chain recombines TRBV6-6 with TRBJ1-1; possibly TRBD1 for D (6 bases). Germline V CDR1 and CDR2: MNHNY, SVGAGI (reference sequence). The CDR3 length is 13 residues. V dropped 6 bases and J dropped 7 bases, with 15 bases sitting between them. CDR3 DNA sequence: TGTGCCAGCAGGTTACAGGGAATTCTTGAAGCTTTCTTT. This encodes CASRLQGILEAFF.

The CDR3 region is CASSSRSGLRNNEQFF. CDR3 bases: TGTGCCAGCAGTTCCAGAAGTGGGCTCAGGAACAATGAGCAGTTCTTC. This chain uses TRBV27 with TRBJ2-1; no firm D call. CDR3 length equals 16 residues. Germline V gene lookup returns CDR1 MNHEY and CDR2 SMNVEV (reference sequence). V shed 4 bases and J shed 5 bases, with 18 bases lying between them.